This TCR beta chain emerged from a study of blood T cells in healthy people across ages. The study, taken as a whole, reports: Strong correlation existed between TCR beta diversity and naive T cell percentage.

Trimming took 7 bases from V and 1 from J; bases not matched to a gene: 11. CDR1 is MNHEY and CDR2 is SVGEGT in the germline V gene. CDR3 length: 19 residues. This clonotype has a handful of counts. Its antigen is as yet unknown. A sample-barcoded 5' primer and a J-beta primer mix were used in a second PCR of about 7 to 11 cycles. One entry per CDR3 protein results from TCRdb running MiXCR on the 5' RACE reads. The sample lists 700,000 to 850,000 distinct CDR3 sequences, around half seen once, with about 42% in the top ten. V usage is TRBV6-2 or TRBV6-3 and J usage is TRBJ2-1; 15 nucleotides match TRBD2. What was sequenced was blood. The origin of this receptor is an elderly man in good health. The CDR3 DNA is TGTGCCAGCAACACACGGGGTGGACTAGCGGGAGGGTCCTACAATGAGCAGTTCTTC. Protein: CASNTRGGLAGGSYNEQFF.